This entry concerns a single TCR beta chain. The germline gene is not matched at one end of the junction; a read error may be the cause. The sample comes from a study of tumor-infiltrating lymphocytes in oesophageal squamous cell carcinoma. Germline CDR1 reads SEHNR; CDR2 reads FQNEAQ (reference sequence). This CDR3 spans 13 amino acids. MiXCR was run by TCRdb on the PCR reads, yielding one entry per CDR3 protein. The table has 10,000 to 15,000 distinct CDR3 sequences, 58% seen once; the top ten hold 30% to 35%. The chain joins TRBV7-9 to TRBJ2-7; D unclear. The TCR sequence derives from a female donor with esophageal squamous cell carcinoma. Sequencing was performed on esophageal tumor tissue. The CDR3 coding sequence is TGTGCCAACAGCCACGGGCCTTTCTACGAGCAGTACTTC. This encodes CANSHGPFYEQYF.